These 9 T cell receptor beta chains came from one sample sequenced in a study of T cell responses to AZD1222 COVID-19 vaccine. Sequenced by immunoSEQ multiplex PCR; TCRdb stores in-frame clones only, minus some. The sample holds approximately 90,000 clones, approximately 89% seen once. The sequencing here drew on peripheral blood, taken 28 days after the second AZD1222 dose. The source of these receptors is an adult who received the AZD1222 COVID-19 vaccine.

This clone was detected once. V gene TRBV5-3 combines with J gene TRBJ2-5; TRBD1 aligns across 7 bases. TRBV5-3 is reported as an ORF; its role is uncertain. V trimming: 2 bases; J trimming: 5 bases; junction bases outside the gene matches: 15. There are 17 residues in the CDR3. The CDR3 coding sequence is TGTGCCAGAAGCTTCCGCCAGGGGGTTCAGATTCGGGAGACCCAGTACTTC. Protein product: CARSFRQGVQIRETQYF.

In the case of this clone: The junction does not match germline at one end; this may be a read error. V usage is TRBV7-2 and J usage is TRBJ2-7; 9 bases fit TRBD1. CDR3 size: 14 residues. Germline CDR1 reads SGHTA; CDR2 reads FQGNSA. The CDR3 loop is CASSKDGTGTNPHF. CDR3 bases: TGTGCCAGCAGCAAAGATGGGACAGGGACAAATCCGCACTTC. Together with reference TRBV7-2 and TRBJ2-7, the CDR3 gives the full variable domain: GAGVSQSPSNKVTEKGKDVELRCDPISGHTALYWYRQSLGQGLEFLIYFQGNSAPDKSGLPSDRFSAERTGGSVSTLTIQRTQQEDSAVYLCASSKDGTGTNPHFGPGTRLTVT.

The gene calls are TRBV7-2 and TRBJ1-6; D is unclear. The length of the CDR3 is 14 residues. V was shortened by 1 base and J by 9 bases, with 10 bases between the two germline ends. The V gene's germline CDR1 is SGHTA and CDR2 FQGNSA. The CDR3 sequence is CASSLEVSSSPLHF. CDR3 nucleotides: TGTGCCAGCAGCTTAGAGGTTTCGAGTTCACCCCTCCACTTT.

This clone was observed a single time. The CDR3 sequence: CASSYFRDREDEQYF. The CDR3 bases are TGTGCCAGCAGTTATTTCCGGGACAGGGAGGACGAGCAGTACTTC. This chain connects TRBV6-2 or TRBV6-3 to TRBJ2-7; 9 positions agree with TRBD1. J was trimmed by 5 bases and V by 3 bases; bases with no gene match: 8. CDR3 length: 15 residues. CDR1 and CDR2 from the germline V gene are MNHEY and SVGEGT.

The rearrangement uses TRBV5-1 and TRBJ1-4; D not certain. V was pared by 5 bases and J by 2 bases, with 13 bases between. Germline assignment: CDR1 SGHRS and CDR2 YFSETQ. The CDR3 spans 15 residues. CDR3 DNA sequence: TGCGCCAGCAGTTCACTGGCGGGGACTAATGAAAAACTGTTTTTT. Protein: CASSSLAGTNEKLFF.

The chain couples TRBV7-8 to TRBJ1-3; a possible D gene is TRBD1 (6 bases). Trimming pared 4 bases from V and 6 bases from J, leaving 16 bases between. The CDR3 extends over 15 amino acids. The germline CDR1 and CDR2 sequences are SGHVS and FQNEAQ. In DNA form, the CDR3 reads TGTGCCAGCAGCTCTAGGGGGAATGACGCAAACACCATATATTTT. This sequence encodes CASSSRGNDANTIYF.

CDR3 region: CASSNGNEQFF. The CDR3 region has the DNA TGTGCCAGCAGTAATGGCAATGAGCAGTTCTTC. The chain has TRBV6-5 and TRBJ2-1; D uncertain. The CDR3 runs 11 residues. The germline gives CDR1 MNHEY, CDR2 SVGAGI. V lost 5 bases to trimming and J lost 6 bases, with 5 bases between them.

The rearrangement uses TRBV4-3 and TRBJ1-1; D perhaps matches TRBD1 (6 bases). The V gene lost 3 bases and the J gene lost 4 bases, with 15 bases spanning the gap. Germline values: CDR1 LGHNA, CDR2 YSLEER. The CDR3 extends over 15 amino acids. The CDR3 coding sequence is TGCGCCAGCAGCCAGGGGGCTAGTGGGAGCACTGAAGCTTTCTTT. It translates to CASSQGASGSTEAFF.

The genes are TRBV6-5 and TRBJ2-1; no reliable D call. Germline CDR1 and CDR2: MNHEY and SVGAGI. This CDR3 has 13 amino acids. The V and J ends lost 6 bases and 7 bases respectively, with 13 bases between them. The chain's CDR3 is CASRMLSLNEQFF. In DNA form, the CDR3 reads TGTGCCAGCAGAATGCTTAGTTTAAATGAGCAGTTCTTC.